The present T cell receptor beta chain was sequenced within a study of beta chain features in type 1 diabetes. Turning to the study itself: Taken together, all samples contributed approximately 110 million examined sorted cells. Points from the study as a whole: Compared with healthy donors, patients appeared to share more similar naive, central memory and regulatory TCRB repertoires. Across all four CD4+ subsets, people with type 1 diabetes showed modestly shorter TCRB CDR3s.

Trimming removed 6 bases at V and 8 bases at J, with 10 bases between. Per the germline V gene, CDR1 is MNHEY and CDR2 is SVGAGI. The CDR3 length is 11 residues. What was sequenced were expressed TCRB transcripts, since all of the isolated RNA had been reverse transcribed. Method: immunoSEQ multiplex PCR; TCRdb's copy keeps in-frame clones and lacks some. The sample contains under 300,000 clones, around 14% of which appear only once. This clone was seen only a few times. Its target is unknown. Via the markers CD45RO/CCR7/CD25/CD127/CD95/CD27, stem cell-like memory, regulatory, central memory and naive CD4+ cells were sorted. Populations obtained by sorting all exceeded 98% purity.

This receptor was taken from a man between 25 and 39 years old with type 1 diabetes. What was sequenced was naive CD4+ T cells from blood. The chain is built from TRBV6-5 and TRBJ1-2, with D possibly being TRBD1 (5 bases). For the CDR3, the DNA is TGTGCCAGCAGCGCCGGGGGAGGCTACACCTTC. Protein: CASSAGGGYTF.